This entry features one T cell receptor (beta chain) sequence. The record originates from a study of control samples from healthy donors and cancer patients. Clones were sequenced by immunoSEQ multiplex PCR, and TCRdb holds only the in-frame ones, with some missing. Of 130,000 or so clones in the sample, approximately 94% were seen once. The CDR3 totals 15 residues. With V trimmed by 4 bases and J by 4 bases, 5 bases remained unmatched. Germline values: CDR1 SNHLY, CDR2 FYNNEI. The sequence was obtained from a man aged 35 to 55 in good health. This chain joins TRBV2 and TRBJ1-2, with TRBD1 matching over 11 bases. Sequencing was performed on blood. Here the CDR3 reads CASSADRGPSYGYTF. The CDR3, as DNA: TGTGCCAGCAGTGCGGACAGGGGGCCGAGCTATGGCTACACCTTC.